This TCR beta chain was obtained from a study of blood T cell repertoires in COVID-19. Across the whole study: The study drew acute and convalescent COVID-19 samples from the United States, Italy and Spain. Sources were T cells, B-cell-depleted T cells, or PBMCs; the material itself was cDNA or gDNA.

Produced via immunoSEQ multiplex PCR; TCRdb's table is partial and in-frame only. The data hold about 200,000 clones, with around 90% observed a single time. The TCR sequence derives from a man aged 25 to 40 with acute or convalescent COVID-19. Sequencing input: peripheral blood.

The CDR3 bases are TGCGCCAGCAGCCAAGGCGCAGGAGGGTCCGGGGAGCTGTTTTTT. Translation gives CASSQGAGGSGELFF. The V and J genes are TRBV4-1 and TRBJ2-2; TRBD2 is a possible D gene (6 bases). The germline CDR1 and CDR2 sequences are MGHRA and YSYEKL. CDR3 length: 15 residues. The ends were cut back, 1 base at V and 6 bases at J, with 12 bases in the middle.